In this sample, the clone carrying this TCR beta chain turned up many times. Its antigen is still unknown. The data were taken from a study of T-cell reconstitution after alpha-beta-depleted transplantation in children. Unique molecular identifiers featured in how the TCRbeta library was prepared. Using its own MiXCR run on the PCR reads, TCRdb lists one record per CDR3 protein. Of over 90,000 distinct CDR3 sequences in the sample, under 9% were seen once. Study-wide findings and caveats: As was reported, about two months after transplant, alpha-beta T cells came from several hundred expanded graft clones. Day-60 TCRbeta diversity that was high in some patients was derived from surviving recipient T cells and thymic progenitors. Once a year had passed after transplant, T-cell counts and diversity came mostly from newly produced T cells.

Germline lookup yields CDR1 MRHNA and CDR2 SNTAGT. The CDR3 covers 16 residues. V shed 10 bases, J shed 3 bases, and the junction held 9 bases outside the gene matches. The receptor comes from a boy aged 2 to 9 with acute lymphoblastic leukemia, due to receive a stem cell transplant. This chain connects TRBV6-4 to TRBJ2-2, with 12 bases fitting TRBD2. This specimen consisted of PBMCs, obtained before TCRalphabeta/CD19-depleted stem cell transplant. CDR3 sequence (DNA): TGTGCCACCAGCCCGACTAGCGGGGGACACACCGGGGAGCTGTTTTTT. It is translated as CATSPTSGGHTGELFF.